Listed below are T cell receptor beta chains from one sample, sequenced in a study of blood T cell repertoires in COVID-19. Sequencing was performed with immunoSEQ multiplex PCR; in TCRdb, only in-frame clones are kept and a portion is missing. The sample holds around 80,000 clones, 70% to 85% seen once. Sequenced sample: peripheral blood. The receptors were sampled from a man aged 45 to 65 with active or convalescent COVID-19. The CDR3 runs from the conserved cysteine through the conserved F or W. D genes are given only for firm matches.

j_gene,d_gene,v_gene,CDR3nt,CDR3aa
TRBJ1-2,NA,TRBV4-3,TGCGCCAGCAGCCAAGTGGGAGGGAGGGACTATGGCTACACCTTC,CASSQVGGRDYGYTF
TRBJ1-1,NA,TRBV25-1,TGTGCCAGCAGTGAATCGGGGCAGGGGACTGAAGCTTTCTTT,CASSESGQGTEAFF
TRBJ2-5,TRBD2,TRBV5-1,TGCGCCAGCAGCCCCCAGACTAGCGGGGGGTCGGGGACCCAGTACTTC,CASSPQTSGGSGTQYF
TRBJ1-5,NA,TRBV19,TGTGCCAGTAAGGCGGAGGTGGGATATAGCAATCAGCCCCAGCATTTT,CASKAEVGYSNQPQHF
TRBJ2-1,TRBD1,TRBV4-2,TGTGCCAGCAGCCAAGAAAAAGGGACAGGGGGGGTTCGGTTCTTC,CASSQEKGTGGVRFF
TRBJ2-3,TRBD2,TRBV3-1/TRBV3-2,TGTGCCAGCAGCCCCCTTCGGGGGGTAAGCACAGATACGCAGTATTTT,CASSPLRGVSTDTQYF
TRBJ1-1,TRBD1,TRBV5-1,TGCGCCAGCAGCTCAGGGGGTAGCAACACTGAAGCTTTCTTT,CASSSGGSNTEAFF
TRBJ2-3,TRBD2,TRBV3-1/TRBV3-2,TGTGCCAGCAGCCATGGGACTAGCGGGGGGAGGGATACGCAGTATTTT,CASSHGTSGGRDTQYF
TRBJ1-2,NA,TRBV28,TGTGCCAGCAGTTTGGAGAACGCTTACTATGGCTACACCTTC,CASSLENAYYGYTF
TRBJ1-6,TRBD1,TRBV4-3,TGCGCCAGCAGCCAACCCGACAGGGACTCACCCCTCCACTTT,CASSQPDRDSPLHF
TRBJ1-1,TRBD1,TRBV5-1,TGCGCCAGCAGAGATACAGGGGGCAGCACTGAAGCTTTCTTT,CASRDTGGSTEAFF
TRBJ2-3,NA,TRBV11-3,TGTGCCAGCAGCTTTACCGGGACAACTAGCACAGATACGCAGTATTTT,CASSFTGTTSTDTQYF
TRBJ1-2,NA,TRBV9,TGTGCCAGCAGCGTAGAGCGGGGGGGCTATGGCTACACCTTC,CASSVERGGYGYTF
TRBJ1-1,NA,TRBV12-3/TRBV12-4,TGTGCCAGCAGCCTGCGAGGTTCAGGGCAAGCTTTCTTT,CASSLRGSGQAFF
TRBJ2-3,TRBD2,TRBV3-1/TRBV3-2,TGTGCCAGCAGCGTGACTAGCGGGGCCACAGATACGCAGTATTTT,CASSVTSGATDTQYF
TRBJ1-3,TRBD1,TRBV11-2,TGTGCCAGCAGCTTAGAGGACAGGGGAGGAGGAAACACCATATATTTT,CASSLEDRGGGNTIYF